This is a list of T cell receptor beta chains from one sample in a study of blood T cell repertoires in COVID-19. The table came from immunoSEQ multiplex PCR; TCRdb's copy has only in-frame clones and leaves some out. The sample carries a few hundred thousand clones, roughly 89% recorded once. The specimen sequenced was PBMCs or T cells enriched from blood (not recorded which). These receptor sequences come from a woman between 18 and 30 years old who had recovered from COVID-19. Each CDR3 is given with its conserved first and last residue. Each record gives: J gene, V gene, clone size, D gene, CDR3 length, CDR3 protein, CDR3 DNA. D genes are given only for firm matches. Not all rows give a size; the values are once, few, many and, for expanded clones, a class.

J: TRBJ1-4
V: TRBV6-5
size: .
D: .
length: 16
CDR3: CASSYSFGGEGEKLFF
DNA: TGTGCCAGCAGTTACTCGTTTGGGGGCGAAGGTGAAAAACTGTTTTTT

J: TRBJ1-1
V: TRBV27
size: .
D: .
length: 13
CDR3: CASMLRGNTEAFF
DNA: TGTGCCAGCATGCTTAGGGGTAACACTGAAGCTTTCTTT

J: TRBJ1-3
V: TRBV9
size: .
D: .
length: 13
CDR3: CASSDISGNTIYF
DNA: TGTGCCAGCAGCGACATCTCTGGAAACACCATATATTTT

J: TRBJ1-2
V: TRBV4-2
size: once
D: .
length: 16
CDR3: CASSQAHRVLNYGYTF
DNA: TGTGCCAGCAGCCAGGCCCACAGGGTGCTAAACTATGGCTACACCTTC

J: TRBJ1-4
V: TRBV19
size: .
D: TRBD1
length: 17
CDR3: CASSPGTGRATNEKLFF
DNA: TGTGCCAGTAGCCCCGGGACAGGCCGAGCAACTAATGAAAAACTGTTTTTT

J: TRBJ1-1
V: TRBV29-1
size: once
D: TRBD1
length: 13
CDR3: CSVKDRQNTEAFF
DNA: TGCAGCGTCAAGGACAGGCAGAACACTGAAGCTTTCTTT

J: TRBJ2-2
V: TRBV9
size: .
D: TRBD1
length: 18
CDR3: CASSARQGANIGTGELFF
DNA: TGTGCCAGCAGCGCCAGACAGGGGGCCAACATAGGAACCGGGGAGCTGTTTTTT

J: TRBJ2-7
V: TRBV28
size: .
D: TRBD2
length: 16
CDR3: CASSLWGSGAGYEQYF
DNA: TGTGCCAGCAGTTTATGGGGTAGCGGGGCCGGCTACGAGCAGTACTTC

J: TRBJ2-1
V: TRBV7-7
size: .
D: TRBD1
length: 15
CDR3: CASSPRQGDGNEQFF
DNA: TGTGCCAGCAGCCCAAGACAGGGAGATGGCAATGAGCAGTTCTTC

J: TRBJ1-4
V: TRBV7-9
size: .
D: .
length: 15
CDR3: CASSPRTGRDEKLFF
DNA: TGTGCCAGCAGCCCGCGCACAGGGAGGGATGAAAAACTGTTTTTT

J: TRBJ1-5
V: TRBV7-9
size: .
D: .
length: 13
CDR3: CASSLGVLQPQHF
DNA: TGTGCCAGCAGCTTAGGAGTCTTACAGCCCCAGCATTTT

J: TRBJ1-1
V: TRBV2
size: .
D: .
length: 14
CDR3: CASSVDSGNTEAFF
DNA: TGTGCCAGCAGTGTGGACAGTGGGAACACTGAAGCTTTCTTT

J: TRBJ2-3
V: TRBV10-3
size: .
D: TRBD2
length: 15
CDR3: CAISGRGSETDTQYF
DNA: TGTGCCATCAGTGGACGCGGGAGCGAAACAGATACGCAGTATTTT

J: TRBJ2-2
V: TRBV10-3
size: .
D: TRBD2
length: 15
CDR3: CAIRQASGLTGELFF
DNA: TGTGCCATCAGGCAGGCTAGCGGGTTAACCGGGGAGCTGTTTTTT

J: TRBJ2-1
V: TRBV24-1
size: once
D: .
length: 17
CDR3: CATSDNRASSSYNEQFF
DNA: TGTGCCACCAGTGACAACAGGGCATCGAGCTCCTACAATGAGCAGTTCTTC

J: TRBJ2-2
V: TRBV5-1
size: once
D: .
length: 15
CDR3: CASSLAGGFTGELFF
DNA: TGCGCCAGCAGCTTGGCTGGGGGGTTCACCGGGGAGCTGTTTTTT

J: TRBJ1-4
V: TRBV7-2
size: .
D: .
length: 16
CDR3: CASSLGRDMVFEKLFF
DNA: TGTGCCAGCAGCTTAGGCAGGGACATGGTGTTTGAAAAACTGTTTTTT

J: TRBJ2-7
V: TRBV7-2
size: .
D: TRBD1
length: 17
CDR3: CASSPDRALWGPYEQYF
DNA: TGTGCCAGCAGCCCCGACAGGGCCCTGTGGGGTCCCTACGAGCAGTACTTC

J: TRBJ2-1
V: TRBV6-4
size: few
D: TRBD1
length: 15
CDR3: CASSDPGTGDNEQFF
DNA: TGTGCCAGCAGTGACCCCGGGACAGGGGATAATGAGCAGTTCTTC

J: TRBJ1-2
V: TRBV30
size: few
D: TRBD1
length: 13
CDR3: CAWSRDRPYGYTF
DNA: TGTGCCTGGAGCCGGGACAGGCCCTATGGCTACACCTTC

J: TRBJ1-5
V: TRBV6-1
size: once
D: .
length: 16
CDR3: CASSEAFTGLEPPQHF
DNA: TGTGCCAGCAGTGAAGCGTTTACAGGGCTAGAGCCGCCCCAGCATTTT

J: TRBJ1-3
V: TRBV30
size: .
D: TRBD1
length: 14
CDR3: CAWRKGAAGNTIYF
DNA: TGTGCCTGGAGGAAGGGGGCAGCGGGAAACACCATATATTTT

J: TRBJ1-2
V: TRBV6-5
size: .
D: .
length: 13
CDR3: CASNDGTSYGYTF
DNA: TGTGCCAGCAACGACGGGACAAGCTATGGCTACACCTTC

J: TRBJ2-1
V: TRBV10-3
size: .
D: TRBD2
length: 14
CDR3: CAISARLAGEEQFF
DNA: TGTGCCATCAGTGCACGCCTAGCGGGAGAAGAGCAGTTCTTC

J: TRBJ1-1
V: TRBV18
size: .
D: .
length: 17
CDR3: CASSPPARIVANTEAFF
DNA: TGTGCCAGCTCACCACCGGCCAGGATCGTGGCTAACACTGAAGCTTTCTTT

J: TRBJ2-5
V: TRBV28
size: .
D: .
length: 14
CDR3: CASSAQQGKETQYF
DNA: TGTGCCAGCAGTGCTCAACAGGGAAAAGAGACCCAGTACTTC